This TCR beta chain stems from a study of naive and memory T cell subsets. An equimolar mix of two oligonucleotides served as the beta constant-region primer for TRBC1 and TRBC2. Ligated cDNA was amplified by four rounds of PCR with nested alpha and beta constant-region primers and SP2. TCRdb fed the UMI-ligation and nested PCR reads into MiXCR, producing one record per CDR3 protein. The sample includes roughly 100,000 distinct CDR3 sequences, roughly 15% of them seen just once. This clonotype turned up a few times. The antigen is unknown. This CDR3 has 15 amino acids. V lost 6 bases and J lost 4, with 18 bases in between. Germline CDR1 and CDR2: MDHEN and SYDVKM. General study points: Over 85% of naive TCR sequences appeared only once, unlike memory subsets. A few larger clonotypes appeared in naive repertoires, especially CD8, possibly memory cells re-expressing CD45RA.

Specimen: naive CD8+ T cells from blood. The rearrangement links TRBV28 to TRBJ1-2; TRBD1 might be the D (5 bases). The TCR comes from a human donor in good health. The CDR3 coding sequence is TGTGCCAGCAGGGGAGGGGAAGAGGTGATCTATGGCTACACCTTC. It is translated as CASRGGEEVIYGYTF.